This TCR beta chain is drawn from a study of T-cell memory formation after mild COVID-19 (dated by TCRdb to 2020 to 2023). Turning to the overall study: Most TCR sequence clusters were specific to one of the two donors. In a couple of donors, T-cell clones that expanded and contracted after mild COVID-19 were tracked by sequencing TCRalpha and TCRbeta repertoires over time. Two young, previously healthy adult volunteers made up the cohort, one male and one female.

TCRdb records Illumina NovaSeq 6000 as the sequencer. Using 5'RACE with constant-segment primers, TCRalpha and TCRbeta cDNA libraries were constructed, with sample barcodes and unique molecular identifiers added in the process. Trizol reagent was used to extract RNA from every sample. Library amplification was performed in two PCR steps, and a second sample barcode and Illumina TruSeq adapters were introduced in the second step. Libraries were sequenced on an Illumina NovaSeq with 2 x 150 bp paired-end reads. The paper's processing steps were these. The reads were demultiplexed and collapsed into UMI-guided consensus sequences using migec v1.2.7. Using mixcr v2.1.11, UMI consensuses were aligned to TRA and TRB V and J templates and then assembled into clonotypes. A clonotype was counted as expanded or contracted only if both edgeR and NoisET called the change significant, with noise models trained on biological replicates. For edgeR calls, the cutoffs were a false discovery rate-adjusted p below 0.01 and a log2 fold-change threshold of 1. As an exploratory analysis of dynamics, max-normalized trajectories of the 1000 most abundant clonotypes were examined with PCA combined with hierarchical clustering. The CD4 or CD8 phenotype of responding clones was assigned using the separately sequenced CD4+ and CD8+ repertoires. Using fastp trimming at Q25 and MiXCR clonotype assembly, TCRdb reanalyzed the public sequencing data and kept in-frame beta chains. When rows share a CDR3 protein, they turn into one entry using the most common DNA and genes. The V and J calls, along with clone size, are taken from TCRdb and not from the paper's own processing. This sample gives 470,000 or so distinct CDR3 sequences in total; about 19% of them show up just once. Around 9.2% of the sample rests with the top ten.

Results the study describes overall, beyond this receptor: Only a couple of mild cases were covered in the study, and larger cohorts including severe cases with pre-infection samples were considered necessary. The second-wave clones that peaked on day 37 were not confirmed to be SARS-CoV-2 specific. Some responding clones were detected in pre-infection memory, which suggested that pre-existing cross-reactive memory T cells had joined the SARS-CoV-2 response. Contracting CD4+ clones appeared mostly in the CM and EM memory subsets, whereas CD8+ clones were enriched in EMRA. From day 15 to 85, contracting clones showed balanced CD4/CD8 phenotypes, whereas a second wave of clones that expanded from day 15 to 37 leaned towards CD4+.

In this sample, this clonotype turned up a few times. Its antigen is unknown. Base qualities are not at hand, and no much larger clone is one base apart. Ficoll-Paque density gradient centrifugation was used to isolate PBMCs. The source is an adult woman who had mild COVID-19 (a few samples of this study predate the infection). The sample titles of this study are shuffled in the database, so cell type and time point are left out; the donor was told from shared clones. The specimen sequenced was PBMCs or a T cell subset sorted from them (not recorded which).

The bases read TGTGCCAGCAGTCATGGACAGGGGCCCCATCTCAAAGCTAGAAACATTCAGTACTTC. It translates as CASSHGQGPHLKARNIQYF. The chain is assembled from TRBV27 and TRBJ2-4, and 9 junctional nucleotides match TRBD1. CDR1 is given as MNHEY and CDR2 as SMNVEV, both from the germline V gene (reference sequence). Compared with germline, V lacks 5 bases and J lacks 6 bases; bases without a gene match: 20. From cysteine to phenylalanine, the CDR3 is 19 amino acids long. Only the CDR3 region is kept as DNA, spanning 57 bases read in frame from base 1.